This TCR beta chain came from a study of blood T cells in healthy people across ages. Trimming removed 4 bases at V and 2 bases at J, with 13 bases between. Per the germline V gene, CDR1 is SNHLY and CDR2 is FYNNEI. The CDR3 runs 15 residues. The authors ran a second PCR of about 7 to 11 cycles using a sample-barcoded 5' primer and a J-beta primer mix. MiXCR was run by TCRdb on the 5' RACE reads, yielding one entry per CDR3 protein. The data contain about 800,000 distinct CDR3 sequences, more than 35% of them singletons. The sample consisted of blood. The rearrangement joins TRBV2 to TRBJ2-3; D is undetermined. The source of this sequence is a man at least 80 years old in good health. This CDR3 reads CASSGGMGNTDTQYF. CDR3 in DNA: TGTGCCAGCAGTGGGGGAATGGGGAACACAGATACGCAGTATTTT.